This TCR beta chain was captured in a study of blood T cell repertoires in COVID-19. The repertoire was sequenced with immunoSEQ multiplex PCR; TCRdb's copy has only in-frame clones and lacks some. The table has roughly 200,000 clones, about 87% seen once; the top ten hold about 3%. CDR3 length equals 14 residues. Germline CDR1 is LGHDT and CDR2 is YNNKEL (reference sequence). Trimming removed 1 base from V and 8 bases from J; junction bases left unmatched: 3. This clone showed up just a few times. The origin of this receptor is a man aged 55 to 70 with acute or convalescent COVID-19. The sequenced sample consisted of peripheral blood. The chain employs TRBV3-1 (or the pseudogene TRBV3-2) and TRBJ2-2, with 8 bases lining up with TRBD2. The CDR3 protein is CASSQARLAGELFF. The CDR3 DNA sequence: TGTGCCAGCAGCCAAGCTAGACTAGCGGGGGAGCTGTTTTTT.